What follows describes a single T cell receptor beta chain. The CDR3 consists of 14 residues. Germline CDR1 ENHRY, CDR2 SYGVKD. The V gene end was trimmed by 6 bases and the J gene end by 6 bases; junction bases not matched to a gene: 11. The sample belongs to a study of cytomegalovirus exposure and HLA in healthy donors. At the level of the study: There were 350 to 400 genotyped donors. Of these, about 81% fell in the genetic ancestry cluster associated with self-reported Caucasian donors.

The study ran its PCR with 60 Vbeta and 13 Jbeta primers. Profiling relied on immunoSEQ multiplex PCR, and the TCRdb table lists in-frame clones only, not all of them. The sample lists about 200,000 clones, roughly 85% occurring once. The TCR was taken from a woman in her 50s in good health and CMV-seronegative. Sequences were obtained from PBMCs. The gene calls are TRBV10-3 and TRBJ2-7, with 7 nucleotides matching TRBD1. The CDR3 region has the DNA TGTGCCATCAGCCGACAGGGCCTCTCCCCCGAGCAGTACTTC. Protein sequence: CAISRQGLSPEQYF.